The 2 T cell receptor beta chains given below trace back to one sample, sequenced in a study of spatial heterogeneity in lung cancer (dated by TCRdb to between 2017 and 2020). General study outcomes and caveats: The tumor nonsynonymous mutation count correlated with the number of expanded alpha and beta TCRs within the tumor.

The time point label for this specimen denotes: sample taken at primary tumor resection. No antigens are known for them. The library was generated by 5' RACE. Sequencing was carried out with a NextSeq 500. TCRdb handled the public reads itself, with Q25 trimming in fastp and clone calling in MiXCR, and kept productive beta chains. All rows with the same CDR3 protein become a single entry with the most common DNA and genes. The sample contains approximately 9,700 distinct CDR3 sequences, 8.7% of them found a single time. The ten largest clones take up more than 10% of the sample. Sample: lung tumor tissue, taken at surgery. The origin of the receptors is a female donor with early-stage non-small cell lung cancer.

Only a few counts were recorded for this clonotype. J is TRBJ1-1 and V is TRBV5-4, with D perhaps matching TRBD1 (5 bases). Trimming pared 5 bases from V and 7 bases from J, leaving 18 bases between. This CDR3 has 14 amino acids. Germline V CDR1 and CDR2: SGHNT, YYREEE (reference sequence). As DNA, the CDR3 is TGTGCCAGCAGACCCTCGACAGCTCCGTTTGAAGCTTTCTTT. Translation gives CASRPSTAPFEAFF.

In its sample, this clonotype ranks as medium-sized. V and J are TRBV19 and TRBJ2-7; D uncertain. The V gene's germline CDR1 is LNHDA and CDR2 SQIVND (reference sequence). The V end lost 1 base, the J end lost 3 bases, and 16 bases lay between the germline ends. CDR3 length equals 16 residues. This CDR3 reads CASSIASGSGNYEQYF. Written as DNA, the CDR3 is TGTGCCAGTAGTATAGCCTCAGGTTCCGGCAACTACGAGCAGTACTTC.